This TCR beta chain was captured in a study of T cell changes during pregnancy in multiple sclerosis (dated by TCRdb to between 2018 and 2021). Context from the whole study: In women with multiple sclerosis, the researchers looked at how the T cell repertoire shifted as pregnancy progressed.

The table lists this clone with a count of one. Which antigen it targets is not known. No base qualities exist here, and no much larger clone lies one base off it. Library preparation was by the immunoSEQ multiplex PCR assay. Drawn from immuneACCESS, this table holds only the in-frame rearrangements with V and J called that TCRdb kept. Clones are partly lost; checked studies trace under half to an unresolved V gene and leave the rest unexplained. For this sample there are tens of thousands of clones; 80% to 90% appear just once. Approximately 7.2% of the sample is taken by the ten largest. This specimen consisted of CD8+ T cells from peripheral blood mononuclear cells, obtained in the second trimester of pregnancy. The source of this sequence is a female donor with multiple sclerosis, enrolled in a pregnancy study.

The bases are TGTGCCAGCAGCGACCCGGGATACAATGAGCAGTTCTTC. Translated, it gives CASSDPGYNEQFF. The V and J segments used are TRBV9 and TRBJ2-1, with TRBD2 tentatively as D gene (5 bases match). CDR1 and CDR2, per the germline V gene, are SGDLS and YYNGEE. The CDR3 starts with the cysteine, ends with the phenylalanine, and has 13 residues. The DNA shown is the 39-base CDR3, in frame from base 1. The V end loses 3 bases and the J end loses 4 bases, and a stretch of 8 bases separates them.